The T cell receptor (beta chain) under discussion was sequenced for a study of blood T cell repertoires in COVID-19. CDR1 MDHEN and CDR2 SYDVKM come from the germline V gene. V dropped 3 bases and J dropped 0 bases, with 18 bases sitting between them. The CDR3 extends over 19 amino acids. In the authors' methods: Researchers report that nucleated cell counts were estimated from reference gene primer amplification. The assay was immunoSEQ multiplex PCR, and TCRdb's table has in-frame clones only and misses some. V and J calls and clone size are copied from that table; D and trimming were computed from the DNA. The sample contains about 98,000 clones, roughly 80% of which appear only once.

Sequenced input: peripheral blood. The chain uses TRBV28 and TRBJ2-6, with D perhaps matching TRBD2 (7 bases). The clonotype was recovered from a human donor in a cohort sampled during active COVID-19. As DNA, the CDR3 is TGTGCCAGCAGTTTGGGAGGGGGACCGACTATCTCTGGGGCCAACGTCCTGACTTTC. Translated, it gives CASSLGGGPTISGANVLTF.